These 2 T cell receptor beta chains share one sample of origin, sequenced in a study of blood T cell repertoires in COVID-19. Repertoires were generated with immunoSEQ multiplex PCR, while TCRdb's copy carries only in-frame clones and drops some. The sample yields approximately 63,000 clones, about 91% seen once. The specimen was peripheral blood. These receptors came from a woman of 80 years or more with active COVID-19.

In the case of this clone: Other DNA sequences of this sample code for an identical CDR3. The chain is built from TRBV19 and TRBJ1-5; possibly TRBD1 for D (6 bases). This CDR3 contains 14 residues. The V end lost 2 bases, the J end lost 4 bases, and 9 bases lay between the germline ends. Germline V gene data show CDR1 as LNHDA and CDR2 as SQIVND (reference sequence). CDR3 residues: CASSIRGSNQPQHF. The CDR3 nucleotides read TGTGCCAGTAGTATAAGGGGGAGTAATCAGCCCCAGCATTTT.

The CDR3 sequence: CASSKTSTYEQYF. Here the CDR3 DNA reads TGTGCCAGTAGTAAGACAAGTACCTACGAGCAGTACTTC. The genes are TRBV19 and TRBJ2-7; D unclear. V was trimmed by 4 bases and J by 2 bases, leaving 9 bases between them. Germline V gene sequence: CDR1 LNHDA, CDR2 SQIVND (reference sequence). The CDR3 covers 13 residues.